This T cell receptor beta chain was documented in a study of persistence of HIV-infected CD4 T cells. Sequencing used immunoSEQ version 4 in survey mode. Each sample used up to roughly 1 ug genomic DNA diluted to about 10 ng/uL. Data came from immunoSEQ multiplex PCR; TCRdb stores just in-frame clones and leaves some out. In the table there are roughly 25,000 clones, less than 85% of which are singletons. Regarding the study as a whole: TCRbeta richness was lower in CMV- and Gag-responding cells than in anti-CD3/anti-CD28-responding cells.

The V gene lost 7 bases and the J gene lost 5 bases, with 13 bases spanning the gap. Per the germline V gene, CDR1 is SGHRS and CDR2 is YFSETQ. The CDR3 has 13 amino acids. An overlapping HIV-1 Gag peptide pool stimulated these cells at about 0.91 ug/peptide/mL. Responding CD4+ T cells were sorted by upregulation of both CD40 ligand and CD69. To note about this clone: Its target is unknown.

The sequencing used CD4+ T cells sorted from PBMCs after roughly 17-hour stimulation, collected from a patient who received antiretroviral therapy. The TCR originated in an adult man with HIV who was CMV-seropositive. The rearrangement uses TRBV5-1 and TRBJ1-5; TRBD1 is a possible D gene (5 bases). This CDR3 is CASALGRDQPQHF. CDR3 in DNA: TGCGCCAGCGCGCTGGGGCGGGATCAGCCCCAGCATTTT. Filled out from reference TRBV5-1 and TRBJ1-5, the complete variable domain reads KAGVTQTPRYLIKTRGQQVTLSCSPISGHRSVSWYQQTPGQGLQFLFEYFSETQRNKGNFPGRFSGRQFSNSRSEMNVSTLELGDSALYLCASALGRDQPQHFGDGTRLSIL.